This T cell receptor (beta chain) was captured in a study of shared clonotypes between healthy human individuals. The germline V gene has CDR1 SEHNR and CDR2 FQNEAQ (reference sequence). The CDR3 extends over 13 amino acids. V dropped 5 bases and J dropped 5 bases, with 12 bases sitting between them. This clone was recorded a few times. This same CDR3 is encoded by further DNA sequences in the sample. The assay used deep level. Using immunoSEQ multiplex PCR, the repertoire was profiled, and TCRdb retains in-frame clones only, with some absent. Seen here are 2 million to 2.5 million clones, 90% to 95% observed once, and the top ten hold approximately 0.35%.

Sequences were obtained from naive CD4+ T cells from PBMCs. The subset: CD45RA+ positively selected. The gene calls are TRBV7-9 and TRBJ1-1; the D is unclear. This TCR came from a man aged 18 to 30 in good health. Some clones in this sample may be carry-over from other donors' samples. DNA of the CDR3: TGTGCCAGCAGCCTCGGGGAGGGAACTGAAGCTTTCTTT. Translation gives CASSLGEGTEAFF. Looking up the rest from reference TRBV7-9 and TRBJ1-1 gives the full variable domain: DTGVSQNPRHKITKRGQNVTFRCDPISEHNRLYWYRQTLGQGPEFLTYFQNEAQLEKSRLLSDRFSAERPKGSFSTLEIQRTEQGDSAMYLCASSLGEGTEAFFGQGTRLTVV.